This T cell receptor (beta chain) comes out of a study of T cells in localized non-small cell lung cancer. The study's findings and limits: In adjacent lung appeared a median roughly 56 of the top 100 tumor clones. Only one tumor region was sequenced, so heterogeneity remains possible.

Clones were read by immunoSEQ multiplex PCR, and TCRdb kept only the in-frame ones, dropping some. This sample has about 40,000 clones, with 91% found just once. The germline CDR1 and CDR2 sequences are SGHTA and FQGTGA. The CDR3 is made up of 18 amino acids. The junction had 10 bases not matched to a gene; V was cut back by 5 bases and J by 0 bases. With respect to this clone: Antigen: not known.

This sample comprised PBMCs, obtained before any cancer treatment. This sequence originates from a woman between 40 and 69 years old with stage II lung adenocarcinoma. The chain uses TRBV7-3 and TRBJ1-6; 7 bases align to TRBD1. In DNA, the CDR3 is TGTGCCAGCAGCCCGAAGGACAGGTGGAGCTCCTATAATTCACCCCTCCACTTT. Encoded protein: CASSPKDRWSSYNSPLHF.